A single sample gave rise to the 22 T cell receptor beta chains below, sequenced in a study of blood T cells in healthy people across ages. The use of a sample-barcoded 5' primer and a J-beta primer mix characterized a second PCR of roughly 6 to 11 cycles. TCRdb called the 5' RACE reads again in MiXCR, with one record for every CDR3 protein. The table records some 1.4 million distinct CDR3 sequences, approximately 42% of them present only once. The sequenced sample consisted of blood. The receptor set was obtained from a woman between 18 and 29 years old in good health.

There are a few counts of this clonotype. This sequence joins TRBV9 and TRBJ2-4; no clear D gene. CDR1 SGDLS and CDR2 YYNGEE come from the germline V gene. V lost 9 bases to trimming and J lost 6 bases, with 10 bases between them. The CDR3 covers 11 residues. CDR3 residues: CATIPVNIQYF. The CDR3 DNA reads as TGTGCCACCATCCCCGTAAACATTCAGTACTTC.

CDR3: CAISPGMPTYEQYF. In nucleotides, the CDR3 is TGTGCCATCAGCCCCGGCATGCCTACCTACGAGCAGTACTTC. The gene calls are TRBV10-3 and TRBJ2-7; D gene uncertain. Trimming removed 6 bases from V and 2 bases from J, with 14 bases in between. The CDR3 sequence is 14 residues long. Germline CDR1 and CDR2: ENHRY and SYGVKD.

There are a few counts of this clonotype. The chain uses TRBV2 and TRBJ1-2; maybe TRBD1 (6 bases). Trimming left V 6 bases short and J 4 bases short, with 15 bases between. CDR1 and CDR2 from the germline V gene are SNHLY and FYNNEI. The CDR3 runs to 14 residues. The CDR3 loop reads CASSRQAATYGYTF. CDR3 coding DNA: TGTGCCAGCAGCCGACAGGCCGCCACCTATGGCTACACCTTC. The full variable domain, completed using reference TRBV2 and TRBJ1-2, is EPEVTQTPSHQVTQMGQEVILRCVPISNHLYFYWYRQILGQKVEFLVSFYNNEISEKSEIFDDQFSVERPDGSNFTLKIRSTKLEDSAMYFCASSRQAATYGYTFGSGTRLTVV.

The V gene is TRBV20-1, the J gene TRBJ2-2, with D unclear. The V end lost 3 bases, the J end lost 6 bases, and 8 bases lay between the germline ends. The CDR3 totals 12 residues. Germline CDR1 reads DFQATT; CDR2 reads SNEGSKA (reference sequence). Here the CDR3 DNA reads TGCAGTGCTAGTGTCACCGCCGGGGAGCTGTTTTTT. Its protein product is CSASVTAGELFF.

The sample holds one count of this clonotype. One end of the junction varies from germline; a read error may be responsible. V is TRBV6-4 and J is TRBJ2-3; D remains unclear. This CDR3 is 14 amino acids long. Germline lookup yields CDR1 MRHNA and CDR2 SNTAGT. As DNA, the CDR3 is TGTGCCGGCAGTGAAGAAATCAGCACAGATACGCAGTATTTT. Translating it yields CAGSEEISTDTQYF.

In its sample, this clonotype was seen many times. V usage is TRBV20-1 and J usage is TRBJ1-2; 8 bases are a match to TRBD1. CDR1 and CDR2 from the germline V gene are DFQATT and SNEGSKA (reference sequence). The CDR3 contains 15 residues. J lost 3 bases, V lost 2 bases, and 8 bases had no gene match. CDR3 residues: CSARRQGRKDYGYTF. The CDR3 DNA follows: TGCAGTGCTAGAAGACAGGGGAGGAAGGACTATGGCTACACCTTC.

The chain has TRBV6-5 and TRBJ2-5; the D gene is possibly TRBD2 (5 bases). The CDR3 totals 14 residues. Germline CDR1 MNHEY, CDR2 SVGAGI. Trimming cost V 5 bases and J 3 bases, with 13 bases left between them. The CDR3 sequence is CASSLPGMEETQYF. The CDR3 nucleotides are TGTGCCAGCAGTCTCCCGGGGATGGAAGAGACCCAGTACTTC.

The chain links TRBV5-1 to TRBJ2-1, with 8 bases lining up with TRBD2. V lost 1 base to trimming and J lost 10 bases; unmatched junction nucleotides: 7. The CDR3 totals 14 residues. Looked up from germline, CDR1 is SGHRS and CDR2 is YFSETQ. CDR3 amino acids: CASSLSGGPSEQFF. The CDR3 DNA sequence: TGCGCCAGCAGCTTGAGCGGGGGTCCTAGCGAGCAGTTCTTC.

The chain carries TRBV20-1 and TRBJ2-7; D is unresolved. The V gene lost 7 bases and the J gene lost 1 base, with 11 bases spanning the gap. This CDR3 is built from 12 residues. CDR1 and CDR2 (germline): DFQATT, SNEGSKA (reference sequence). The CDR3 DNA is TGCAGTGTGTGGCGTCCTTCCTACGAGCAGTACTTC. Protein product: CSVWRPSYEQYF.

This clonotype showed up just a few times. A read error may produce the germline difference seen at one junction end. CDR3 in amino acids: CDSTTGREINEQFF. CDR3 bases: TGTGACAGCACCACCGGGCGGGAGATAAATGAGCAGTTCTTC. The chain carries TRBV6-2 or TRBV6-3 and TRBJ2-1; 7 bases are shared with TRBD2. CDR3 length equals 14 residues. Germline CDR1 and CDR2: MNHEY and SVGEGT.

V is TRBV5-1 and J is TRBJ1-1; the D is unclear. Trimming removed 4 bases from V and 3 bases from J, with 10 bases in between. CDR3 length: 13 residues. Germline V CDR1 and CDR2: SGHRS, YFSETQ. Written as DNA, the CDR3 is TGCGCCAGCAGCGCCGACGGTGACACTGAAGCTTTCTTT. Residues: CASSADGDTEAFF. Supplemented by reference TRBV5-1 and TRBJ1-1, the full variable domain reads KAGVTQTPRYLIKTRGQQVTLSCSPISGHRSVSWYQQTPGQGLQFLFEYFSETQRNKGNFPGRFSGRQFSNSRSEMNVSTLELGDSALYLCASSADGDTEAFFGQGTRLTVV.

This clonotype came up a few times. This sequence joins TRBV4-1 and TRBJ2-2, with 10 bases lining up with TRBD1. CDR1 is MGHRA and CDR2 is YSYEKL in the germline V gene. J lost 5 bases, V lost 4 bases, and 4 bases had no gene match. CDR3 length equals 15 residues. CDR3 amino acids: CASSPDRGETGELFF. For the CDR3, the DNA is TGCGCCAGCAGCCCGGACAGGGGGGAAACCGGGGAGCTGTTTTTT.

The gene calls are TRBV5-1 and TRBJ2-7; 11 positions match TRBD2. This CDR3 contains 18 residues. Losses at the gene ends were 7 bases for V and 0 bases for J; bases not matched to a gene: 15. CDR1 is SGHRS and CDR2 is YFSETQ in the germline V gene. CDR3 amino acids: CASHTVFSGTSGSYEQYF. Written as DNA, the CDR3 is TGCGCCAGCCACACTGTTTTCTCCGGGACTAGCGGCTCCTACGAGCAGTACTTC.

This chain joins TRBV15 and TRBJ2-1, with D tentatively TRBD2 (6 bases). CDR3 length: 16 residues. The germline CDR1 and CDR2 sequences are LNHNV and YYDKDF (reference sequence). Trimming pared 4 bases from V and 0 bases from J, leaving 13 bases between. The CDR3 loop is CATSTGDALSYNEQFF. The CDR3 region has the DNA TGTGCCACCAGCACGGGGGACGCCCTCTCCTACAATGAGCAGTTCTTC.

This clonotype occurred a few times. This chain uses TRBV12-5 with TRBJ2-5; 7 bases line up with TRBD2. CDR1 is LGHNT and CDR2 is FRNRAP in the germline V gene. The CDR3 loop spans 14 amino acids. V lost 5 bases and J lost 2; bases outside the gene matches: 5. The CDR3 DNA follows: TGTGCTAGTGGTCGCCCGGGAGGACAAGAGACCCAGTACTTC. Protein product: CASGRPGGQETQYF.

The chain is built from TRBV4-2 and TRBJ2-3; 14 nucleotides match TRBD2. The length of the CDR3 is 17 residues. Germline V gene data show CDR1 as LGHNA and CDR2 as YNFKEQ. J lost 4 bases, V lost 0 bases, and 3 bases had no gene match. CDR3: CASSQESTSGRADTQYF. The CDR3, as DNA: TGTGCCAGCAGCCAAGAGTCGACTAGCGGGAGGGCAGATACGCAGTATTTT.

This clonotype showed up just a few times. This chain links TRBV25-1 with TRBJ2-7; 8 bases line up with TRBD1. This CDR3 comprises 15 residues. The trim removed 6 bases at V and 5 bases at J, leaving 12 bases unmatched. Germline V gene data show CDR1 as MGHDK and CDR2 as SYGVNS. The CDR3 protein is CASRPPDRGSDEQYF. The CDR3 DNA follows: TGTGCCAGCAGACCTCCAGACAGGGGCAGTGACGAGCAGTACTTC.

V and J are TRBV5-1 and TRBJ1-5; 8 nucleotides agree with TRBD1. Germline CDR1 SGHRS, CDR2 YFSETQ. The CDR3 has 14 residues. V lost 5 bases to trimming and J lost 7 bases; unmatched junction nucleotides: 8. CDR3 coding DNA: TGCGCCAGCAGACCGACAGGGGTAGGGCAGCCCCAGCATTTT. Protein: CASRPTGVGQPQHF.

The chain carries TRBV25-1 and TRBJ1-1; 7 bases align to TRBD1. With V trimmed by 5 bases and J by 2 bases, 8 bases remained unmatched. The CDR3 runs 15 residues. Germline assignment: CDR1 MGHDK and CDR2 SYGVNS. CDR3 region: CASSIQGGGNTEAFF. The CDR3 bases are TGTGCCAGCAGTATCCAGGGGGGGGGAAACACTGAAGCTTTCTTT.

This chain joins TRBV15 and TRBJ2-7; 8 bases line up with TRBD1. V shed 1 base and J 4 bases; nucleotides not matched to a gene: 3. The CDR3 has 14 amino acids. Germline CDR1 LNHNV, CDR2 YYDKDF (reference sequence). CDR3 coding DNA: TGTGCCACCAGCAGAGGCAGACAGGGGTACGAGCAGTACTTC. It translates to CATSRGRQGYEQYF.

The chain has TRBV10-1 and TRBJ1-2; 7 bases align to TRBD1. J gave up 2 bases and V 4 bases, and 10 bases lay outside the gene matches. The CDR3 totals 16 residues. Germline V gene lookup returns CDR1 WNHNN and CDR2 SYGVQD (reference sequence). Here the CDR3 DNA reads TGCGCCAGCAGTGGGGACAGTTACGTGGAAAACTATGGCTACACCTTC. Its protein product is CASSGDSYVENYGYTF.

The V gene is TRBV7-3, the J gene TRBJ2-5; a weak D match, TRBD2 (6 bases). Germline CDR1 reads SGHTA; CDR2 reads FQGTGA. This CDR3 region has 15 residues. Trimming left V 2 bases short and J 2 bases short, with 12 bases between. CDR3 protein: CASSLVGGVQETQYF. CDR3 sequence (DNA): TGTGCCAGCAGCTTAGTGGGCGGGGTTCAAGAGACCCAGTACTTC.